This T cell receptor (beta chain) was recovered during a study of PD-L1 blockade in urothelial cancer. Whole-study context: Samples of blood were analyzed 3 weeks (second dose) and 6 weeks after treatment start.

Produced via immunoSEQ multiplex PCR; TCRdb's table is partial and in-frame only. The sample includes roughly 100,000 clones, 70% to 90% of them seen just once. Time point of the sample: peripheral blood 6 weeks after treatment start. This CDR3 spans 17 amino acids. Germline V gene lookup returns CDR1 LGHNT and CDR2 FRNRAP. With V trimmed by 7 bases and J by 0 bases, 9 bases remained unmatched. The TCR comes from a man aged 65 to 85 with urothelial cancer. The sample consisted of PBMCs, taken around atezolizumab (anti-PD-L1) treatment. The chain employs TRBV12-5 and TRBJ2-4; 10 nucleotides align to TRBD2. The CDR3 sequence: CASAASGSPLAKNIQYF. CDR3 bases: TGTGCTAGTGCGGCTAGCGGGAGTCCTTTAGCCAAAAACATTCAGTACTTC.